These T cell receptor beta chains were read from a single sample in a study of T cell responses to AZD1222 COVID-19 vaccine. Profiling relied on immunoSEQ multiplex PCR, and the TCRdb table lists in-frame clones only, not all of them. The sample includes some 150,000 clones, about 91% of them seen just once. Sequenced material: peripheral blood, taken on day 0 of MenACWY control vaccination. These receptors were collected from an adult in good health. Each CDR3 is given with its conserved first and last residue. D genes are given only for firm matches. The size of a clone is reported for some rows only, either as once, few or many, or as a class for expanded clones.

V: TRBV15; D: TRBD1; J: TRBJ1-2; size: -; CDR3: CATSRDQGGVNGYTF; DNA: TGTGCCACCAGCAGAGATCAGGGGGGAGTGAATGGCTACACCTTC
V: TRBV14; D: -; J: TRBJ2-3; size: once; CDR3: CASASWTQYF; DNA: TGTGCCAGCGCGAGCTGGACGCAGTATTTT
V: TRBV6-2/TRBV6-3; D: -; J: TRBJ1-5; size: -; CDR3: CASSYGGGQPQHF; DNA: TGTGCCAGCAGTTACGGAGGAGGTCAGCCCCAGCATTTT
V: TRBV28; D: -; J: TRBJ2-1; size: -; CDR3: CASRLRGVPYNEQFF; DNA: TGTGCCAGCAGGCTCCGGGGCGTTCCCTACAATGAGCAGTTCTTC
V: TRBV5-1; D: -; J: TRBJ1-3; size: -; CDR3: CASSLETRLSGNTIYF; DNA: TGCGCCAGCAGTTTGGAGACAAGACTCTCTGGAAACACCATATATTTT
V: TRBV29-1; D: -; J: TRBJ2-5; size: -; CDR3: CSVERDAPQETQYF; DNA: TGCAGCGTTGAAAGGGACGCACCTCAAGAGACCCAGTACTTC
V: TRBV30; D: -; J: TRBJ2-3; size: -; CDR3: CGGGRASTDTQYF; DNA: TGTGGGGGTGGCAGGGCTAGCACAGATACGCAGTATTTT
V: TRBV29-1; D: TRBD1; J: TRBJ2-7; size: -; CDR3: CSGLGGGTGDYEQYF; DNA: TGCAGCGGTCTCGGAGGCGGGACAGGGGATTACGAGCAGTACTTC
V: TRBV11-2; D: -; J: TRBJ2-7; size: -; CDR3: CASSLEVLNSYEQYF; DNA: TGTGCCAGCAGCTTAGAGGTTCTTAACTCCTACGAGCAGTACTTC
V: TRBV19; D: -; J: TRBJ2-7; size: -; CDR3: CASSPAGRFAEQYF; DNA: TGTGCCAGTAGCCCCGCGGGGCGCTTTGCCGAGCAGTACTTC
V: TRBV19; D: -; J: TRBJ1-2; size: few; CDR3: CASSPGVGYGYTF; DNA: TGTGCCAGTAGTCCAGGCGTGGGCTATGGCTACACCTTC
V: TRBV4-3; D: -; J: TRBJ1-4; size: -; CDR3: CASSQNRATGEKLFF; DNA: TGCGCCAGCAGCCAGAACAGGGCAACAGGTGAAAAACTGTTTTTT
V: TRBV5-6; D: -; J: TRBJ1-2; size: -; CDR3: CASSLQAAMAYGYTF; DNA: TGTGCCAGCAGCTTGCAGGCGGCCATGGCCTATGGCTACACCTTC
V: TRBV6-5; D: -; J: TRBJ1-1; size: -; CDR3: CASARGTEAFF; DNA: TGTGCCAGTGCGCGAGGCACTGAAGCTTTCTTT
V: TRBV6-2/TRBV6-3; D: -; J: TRBJ1-5; size: -; CDR3: CASSYDQTNQPQHF; DNA: TGTGCCAGCAGTTACGATCAGACCAATCAGCCCCAGCATTTT
V: TRBV10-3; D: -; J: TRBJ2-1; size: -; CDR3: CAIKGDYNEQFF; DNA: TGTGCCATCAAGGGAGACTACAATGAGCAGTTCTTC
V: TRBV7-2; D: TRBD2; J: TRBJ2-7; size: -; CDR3: CASSFGGRVAYEQYF; DNA: TGTGCCAGCAGCTTCGGCGGGAGGGTGGCCTACGAGCAGTACTTC
V: TRBV7-6; D: -; J: TRBJ2-6; size: -; CDR3: CASSRPGGVGANVLTF; DNA: TGTGCCAGCAGCCGACCCGGCGGGGTTGGGGCCAACGTCCTGACTTTC
V: TRBV19; D: -; J: TRBJ2-1; size: once; CDR3: CASSLREFGHNEQFF; DNA: TGTGCCAGTAGTTTAAGGGAGTTTGGACACAATGAGCAGTTCTTC
V: TRBV6-2/TRBV6-3; D: -; J: TRBJ2-1; size: -; CDR3: CASSYPLLHNEQFF; DNA: TGTGCCAGCAGTTACCCCCTCCTACACAATGAGCAGTTCTTC
V: TRBV10-1; D: TRBD2; J: TRBJ2-7; size: -; CDR3: CASRGLGSTYEQYF; DNA: TGCGCCAGCAGGGGACTAGGCTCGACCTACGAGCAGTACTTC
V: TRBV6-1; D: TRBD2; J: TRBJ2-1; size: -; CDR3: CASSESAGGPSEQFF; DNA: TGTGCCAGCAGTGAATCGGCGGGAGGGCCGAGTGAGCAGTTCTTC
V: TRBV6-1; D: -; J: TRBJ2-1; size: -; CDR3: CASSEIGNEQFF; DNA: TGTGCCAGCAGTGAAATCGGGAATGAGCAGTTCTTC
V: TRBV5-6; D: -; J: TRBJ2-1; size: -; CDR3: CASSLGQFLSYNEQFF; DNA: TGTGCCAGCAGCTTGGGCCAGTTCCTCTCCTACAATGAGCAGTTCTTC
V: TRBV9; D: -; J: TRBJ2-7; size: -; CDR3: CASSVADGSYEQYF; DNA: TGTGCCAGCAGCGTAGCGGACGGGTCCTACGAGCAGTACTTC
V: TRBV18; D: -; J: TRBJ1-3; size: -; CDR3: CASSPRVEVRSGNTIYF; DNA: TGTGCCAGCTCACCACGGGTGGAAGTTCGCTCTGGAAACACCATATATTTT
V: TRBV27; D: -; J: TRBJ1-6; size: once; CDR3: CASSSTSTQSSYNSPLHF; DNA: TGTGCCAGCAGTTCGACATCTACTCAGAGCTCCTATAATTCACCCCTCCACTTT
V: TRBV13; D: -; J: TRBJ1-1; size: -; CDR3: CASSSGWGGTGEAFF; DNA: TGTGCCAGCAGCTCCGGATGGGGGGGAACGGGTGAAGCTTTCTTT
V: TRBV28; D: TRBD2; J: TRBJ2-3; size: -; CDR3: CASSLFGLAKNTQYF; DNA: TGTGCCAGCAGTTTATTCGGACTAGCAAAAAATACGCAGTATTTT
V: TRBV6-2/TRBV6-3; D: -; J: TRBJ2-6; size: -; CDR3: CASSYLWGISGANVLTF; DNA: TGTGCCAGCAGTTACCTATGGGGTATCTCTGGGGCCAACGTCCTGACTTTC
V: TRBV7-9; D: -; J: TRBJ1-1; size: -; CDR3: CASSLDRTPNTEAFF; DNA: TGTGCCAGCAGCTTAGATCGCACCCCGAACACTGAAGCTTTCTTT
V: TRBV5-8; D: TRBD2; J: TRBJ2-1; size: -; CDR3: CASSLGTSGTNEQFF; DNA: TGTGCCAGCAGCTTAGGGACTAGCGGTACCAATGAGCAGTTCTTC
V: TRBV10-2; D: -; J: TRBJ1-2; size: -; CDR3: CASREMAQMNYGYTF; DNA: TGCGCCAGCAGGGAAATGGCACAGATGAACTATGGCTACACCTTC